These 30 T cell receptor beta chains came from one sample sequenced in a study of cytomegalovirus exposure and HLA in healthy donors (dated by TCRdb to the late 2010s). Library method: the immunoSEQ multiplex PCR assay. The table comes from immuneACCESS by way of TCRdb, which keeps in-frame sequences with V and J called. Part of the clones is missing from these tables; in studies checked, under half for an unresolved V gene and the rest for unknown reasons. This sample is represented by some 64,000 clones; about 96% of them were singletons. The ten top clones hold more than 0.95% of the sample. Sequencing input: PBMCs. These receptors all come from a woman between 18 and 30 years old in good health and CMV-seronegative.

The CDR3 loop reads CAWIRATEAFF. For the CDR3, the DNA is TGTGCCTGGATCAGGGCCACTGAAGCTTTCTTT. The rearrangement joins TRBV30 to TRBJ1-1; possibly TRBD1 for D (5 bases). Trimming cost V 4 bases and J 4 bases, with 7 bases left between them. Looked up from germline, CDR1 is GTSNPN and CDR2 is SVGIG (reference sequence). The CDR3 totals 11 residues.

The chain carries TRBV6-5 and TRBJ2-1, with 7 bases matching TRBD2. Trimming cost V 2 bases and J 5 bases; bases outside gene matches: 3. Germline V CDR1 and CDR2: MNHEY, SVGAGI. The CDR3 loop spans 14 amino acids. The CDR3 DNA reads TGTGCCAGCAGTTACGGGCTAGCGGACAATGAGCAGTTCTTC. Its protein product is CASSYGLADNEQFF.

The V gene is TRBV7-8, the J gene TRBJ1-5; no clear D gene. The V and J ends lost 3 bases and 7 bases respectively, with 13 bases between them. Germline V CDR1 and CDR2: SGHVS, FQNEAQ. The CDR3 sequence is 14 residues long. CDR3 sequence (DNA): TGTGCCAGCAGCTTGGAGAACCGGAGGCAGCCCCAGCATTTT. Amino acids: CASSLENRRQPQHF.

The chain has TRBV14 and TRBJ2-1, with 7 nucleotides matching TRBD1. The CDR3 has 15 amino acids. With V trimmed by 1 base and J by 2 bases, 2 bases remained unmatched. From germline, CDR1 is SGHDN and CDR2 FVKESK. The CDR3 spells CASSQGTGPYNEQFF. The DNA of the CDR3 is TGTGCCAGCAGCCAAGGGACAGGCCCCTACAATGAGCAGTTCTTC.

The CDR3 region is CASSPSGFSTDTQYF. CDR3 DNA: TGTGCCAGCAGCCCATCGGGGTTCAGCACAGATACGCAGTATTTT. This chain uses TRBV14 with TRBJ2-3, with D possibly being TRBD2 (5 bases). The germline gives CDR1 SGHDN, CDR2 FVKESK. This CDR3 contains 15 residues. Trimming cost V 4 bases and J 0 bases, with 11 bases left between them.

V usage is TRBV10-1 and J usage is TRBJ1-5; no clear D. V was shortened by 10 bases and J by 8 bases, with 9 bases between the two germline ends. Germline V lookup: CDR1 WNHNN, CDR2 SYGVQD (reference sequence). This CDR3 spans 10 amino acids. The CDR3 is CANVREPQHF. The CDR3 bases are TGCGCCAACGTGCGGGAGCCCCAGCATTTT.

The chain uses TRBV15 and TRBJ2-3, with D tentatively TRBD2 (6 bases). The V gene lost 3 bases and the J gene lost 1 base, with 11 bases spanning the gap. Germline V gene sequence: CDR1 LNHNV, CDR2 YYDKDF (reference sequence). The CDR3 sequence is 15 residues long. CDR3 in amino acids: CATSREGLRTDTQYF. In DNA, the CDR3 is TGTGCCACCAGCAGGGAGGGACTGCGCACAGATACGCAGTATTTT.

V gene TRBV7-9 combines with J gene TRBJ1-2; tentatively, D is TRBD1 (6 bases). Trimming removed 4 bases from V and 4 bases from J, with 16 bases in between. The germline V gene encodes CDR1 SEHNR and CDR2 FQNEAQ (reference sequence). This CDR3 has 15 amino acids. Here the CDR3 reads CASSSRAGASYGYTF. In DNA, the CDR3 is TGTGCCAGCAGCTCCAGGGCAGGGGCCAGCTATGGCTACACCTTC. The full variable domain, in which reference TRBV7-9 and TRBJ1-2 provide the parts outside the CDR3, is DTGVSQNPRHKITKRGQNVTFRCDPISEHNRLYWYRQTLGQGPEFLTYFQNEAQLEKSRLLSDRFSAERPKGSFSTLEIQRTEQGDSAMYLCASSSRAGASYGYTFGSGTRLTVV.

The chain is built from TRBV28 and TRBJ1-1; D is undetermined. The CDR3 runs to 13 residues. V was shortened by 1 base and J by 7 bases, with 10 bases between the two germline ends. Germline CDR1 and CDR2: MDHEN and SYDVKM. The CDR3 DNA follows: TGTGCCAGCAGTTTATTGGGCAGTGATGAAGCTTTCTTT. Translating it yields CASSLLGSDEAFF.

The chain recombines TRBV7-9 with TRBJ2-5, with a possible D match to TRBD1 (6 bases). CDR1 SEHNR and CDR2 FQNEAQ come from the germline V gene (reference sequence). This CDR3 has 12 residues. The CDR3 bases are TGTGCAGGGGGTACAAGTCAAGAGACCCAGTACTTC. The encoded protein is CAGGTSQETQYF.

The V and J genes are TRBV5-4 and TRBJ1-6, with 7 bases that match TRBD1. Per germline, CDR1 SGHNT and CDR2 YYREEE (reference sequence). The trim removed 1 base at V and 8 bases at J, leaving 6 bases unmatched. This CDR3 is 15 amino acids long. CDR3 in amino acids: CASSLLGRGDSPLHF. Here the CDR3 DNA reads TGTGCCAGCAGCTTGTTGGGCAGGGGGGATTCACCCCTCCACTTT. The full variable domain, with the rest looked up from reference TRBV5-4 and TRBJ1-6, is ETGVTQSPTHLIKTRGQQVTLRCSSQSGHNTVSWYQQALGQGPQFIFQYYREEENGRGNFPPRFSGLQFPNYSSELNVNALELDDSALYLCASSLLGRGDSPLHFGNGTRLTVT.

The rearrangement joins TRBV11-2 to TRBJ2-1; D may be TRBD1 (6 bases). Germline CDR1 is SGHAT and CDR2 is FQNNGV. The CDR3 has 12 residues. Trimming left V 10 bases short and J 2 bases short, with 9 bases between. The CDR3 reads CATRGAYNEQFF. The CDR3 nucleotides are TGTGCCACCAGGGGCGCCTACAATGAGCAGTTCTTC.

This clone has a single count. The rearrangement joins TRBV18 to TRBJ2-5; TRBD1 aligns across 8 bases. TRBJ2-7 explains the end of the DNA better; the J call may be wrong. The CDR3 extends over 16 amino acids. The germline gives CDR1 KGHSH, CDR2 LQKENI. CDR3 sequence: CASSDYRGASPYEQYF. The CDR3 DNA follows: TGTGCCAGCTCAGACTACAGGGGGGCGTCTCCCTACGAGCAGTACTTC.

The chain uses TRBV2 and TRBJ1-2, with D uncertain. V was shortened by 9 bases and J by 5 bases, with 10 bases between the two germline ends. Germline CDR1 SNHLY, CDR2 FYNNEI. The CDR3 contains 11 residues. CDR3 nucleotide sequence: TGTGCCAGATATGGGCCTTATGGCTACACCTTC. Translating it yields CARYGPYGYTF. Full variable domain (rest looked up from reference TRBV2 and TRBJ1-2): EPEVTQTPSHQVTQMGQEVILRCVPISNHLYFYWYRQILGQKVEFLVSFYNNEISEKSEIFDDQFSVERPDGSNFTLKIRSTKLEDSAMYFCARYGPYGYTFGSGTRLTVV.

This clone has a single count. J is TRBJ2-5 and V is TRBV18; no definite D call. The V gene lost 2 bases and the J gene lost 5 bases, with 12 bases spanning the gap. CDR1 is KGHSH, CDR2 LQKENI, per germline. This CDR3 contains 14 residues. The CDR3 spells CASSPGMGVETQYF. CDR3 nucleotides: TGTGCCAGCTCACCAGGAATGGGCGTGGAGACCCAGTACTTC.

This rearrangement joins TRBV28 to TRBJ2-7, with a weak D call TRBD2 (6 bases). This CDR3 is built from 14 residues. The V end was cut by 6 bases, the J end by 3 bases, with 15 bases between. Germline CDR1 MDHEN, CDR2 SYDVKM. The CDR3 is CASRGSGTLYEQYF. The CDR3 DNA reads TGTGCCAGCAGGGGGTCAGGGACTCTCTACGAGCAGTACTTC.

The count of this clone is one. The chain recombines TRBV27 with TRBJ2-7; 10 nucleotides agree with TRBD2. The V gene end was trimmed by 4 bases and the J gene end by 3 bases; junction bases not matched to a gene: 6. The CDR3 contains 15 residues. Germline V gene lookup returns CDR1 MNHEY and CDR2 SMNVEV (reference sequence). The DNA of the CDR3 is TGTGCCAGCAGTTCCCCATGGACTAGCGGCTACGAGCAGTACTTC. This encodes CASSSPWTSGYEQYF.

The V gene is TRBV9, the J gene TRBJ2-1; 7 bases fit TRBD1. Unmatched junction bases numbered 4, after V lost 0 bases and J lost 4 bases. Germline CDR1 and CDR2: SGDLS and YYNGEE. The CDR3 loop spans 15 amino acids. The CDR3, as DNA: TGTGCCAGCAGCGTAGCGGGACAGAATTACAATGAGCAGTTCTTC. It is translated as CASSVAGQNYNEQFF.

This clone was counted a single time. The chain uses TRBV10-1 and TRBJ2-7; TRBD1 matches at 11 bases. V was pared by 5 bases and J by 1 base, with 4 bases of the junction left unmatched. Germline V gene lookup returns CDR1 WNHNN and CDR2 SYGVQD (reference sequence). The CDR3 is made up of 15 amino acids. DNA for the CDR3: TGCGCCAGCAGTAGAGGACAGGGGGCTTCCTACGAGCAGTACTTC. Protein product: CASSRGQGASYEQYF.

The chain couples TRBV19 to TRBJ1-3, with D possibly TRBD1 on 6 matching bases. The V end was cut by 6 bases, the J end by 0 bases, with 15 bases between. The germline CDR1 and CDR2 sequences are LNHDA and SQIVND (reference sequence). The length of the CDR3 is 16 residues. The CDR3 region has the DNA TGTGCCAGTAGCCAACAGGGAACCTACTCTGGAAACACCATATATTTT. Translation: CASSQQGTYSGNTIYF.

The gene calls are TRBV4-2 and TRBJ2-2; 9 bases match TRBD2. V was pared by 4 bases and J by 4 bases, with 13 bases of the junction left unmatched. The CDR3 is 18 amino acids. Germline V gene lookup returns CDR1 LGHNA and CDR2 YNFKEQ. DNA of the CDR3: TGTGCCAGCAGCCTCCGGGGGGCGACTAGCGGATCCACCGGGGAGCTGTTTTTT. Amino acids: CASSLRGATSGSTGELFF.

The rearrangement uses TRBV14 and TRBJ1-3; D gene uncertain. CDR1 is SGHDN and CDR2 is FVKESK in the germline V gene. CDR3 length: 14 amino acids. Between the trimmed V and J ends, which lost 4 bases and 0 bases, there was a span of 7 bases. The CDR3 here is CASSLGSSGNTIYF. CDR3 in DNA: TGTGCCAGCAGCCTGGGGAGCTCTGGAAACACCATATATTTT.

The rearrangement links TRBV7-9 to TRBJ1-1; D is uncertain. Trimming cost V 0 bases and J 4 bases, with 6 bases left between them. This CDR3 is 13 amino acids long. The germline V gene encodes CDR1 SEHNR and CDR2 FQNEAQ (reference sequence). The CDR3 nucleotides are TGTGCCAGCAGCTTAGCGCCAGGCACTGAAGCTTTCTTT. This translates into CASSLAPGTEAFF.

The chain employs TRBV7-2 and TRBJ2-7, with D perhaps TRBD2 (5 bases). V lost 5 bases to trimming and J lost 1 base, with 9 bases between them. Germline loops: CDR1 SGHTA, CDR2 FQGNSA. This CDR3 is 13 amino acids long. The CDR3 nucleotides are TGTGCCAGCAGCCGAGGGAATTCCTACGAGCAGTACTTC. Protein: CASSRGNSYEQYF. Complete variable domain (other parts from reference TRBV7-2 and TRBJ2-7): GAGVSQSPSNKVTEKGKDVELRCDPISGHTALYWYRQSLGQGLEFLIYFQGNSAPDKSGLPSDRFSAERTGGSVSTLTIQRTQQEDSAVYLCASSRGNSYEQYFGPGTRLTVT.

V usage is TRBV18 and J usage is TRBJ1-4, with 8 bases matching TRBD1. V shed 6 bases, J shed 4 bases, and the junction held 10 bases outside the gene matches. Germline V gives CDR1 KGHSH, CDR2 LQKENI. The CDR3 length is 16 residues. The CDR3 DNA sequence: TGTGCCAGCTCCCCGGGGCAGGGGGCGAGTAATGAAAAACTGTTTTTT. It codes for CASSPGQGASNEKLFF.

The V gene is TRBV27, the J gene TRBJ2-1; weak D call: TRBD1 (5 bases). In germline, CDR1 is MNHEY, CDR2 SMNVEV (reference sequence). CDR3 length: 11 amino acids. V shed 8 bases and J shed 8 bases, with 10 bases lying between them. The CDR3 sequence: CASRTLYEQFF. In DNA, the CDR3 is TGTGCCAGCCGGACACTTTATGAGCAGTTCTTC.

The chain couples TRBV11-2 to TRBJ1-1; possibly TRBD1 for D (6 bases). The germline CDR1 and CDR2 sequences are SGHAT and FQNNGV. With 5 bases removed from V and 5 bases from J, the gap between germline ends came to 12 bases. The CDR3 length is 13 residues. The CDR3 here is CASSQGRGTEAFF. CDR3 coding DNA: TGTGCCAGCAGCCAGGGGAGGGGGACTGAAGCTTTCTTT.

This clone appeared once. V is TRBV7-9 and J is TRBJ1-1; D possibly corresponds to TRBD1 (5 bases). The germline V gene has CDR1 SEHNR and CDR2 FQNEAQ (reference sequence). The V end lost 7 bases, the J end lost 0 bases, and 15 bases lay between the germline ends. This CDR3 is 15 amino acids long. CDR3 region: CASTKGLQVNTEAFF. DNA for the CDR3: TGTGCCAGCACTAAAGGCCTACAGGTGAACACTGAAGCTTTCTTT.

This sequence joins TRBV19 and TRBJ1-1; D unresolved. The germline V gene encodes CDR1 LNHDA and CDR2 SQIVND (reference sequence). The CDR3 contains 14 residues. V was clipped by 5 bases and J by 6 bases, with 16 bases between them. The CDR3 loop reads CASSDGAGPAEAFF. Here the CDR3 DNA reads TGTGCCAGTAGTGACGGCGCTGGGCCCGCTGAAGCTTTCTTT.

This chain connects TRBV2 to TRBJ1-5; no definite D call. The CDR3 is 16 amino acids. Germline lookup yields CDR1 SNHLY and CDR2 FYNNEI. Trimming took 0 bases from V and 2 from J, leaving 11 bases between them. CDR3 protein: CASSEAVVAGNQPQHF. In DNA form, the CDR3 reads TGTGCCAGCAGTGAAGCTGTTGTCGCGGGCAATCAGCCCCAGCATTTT.